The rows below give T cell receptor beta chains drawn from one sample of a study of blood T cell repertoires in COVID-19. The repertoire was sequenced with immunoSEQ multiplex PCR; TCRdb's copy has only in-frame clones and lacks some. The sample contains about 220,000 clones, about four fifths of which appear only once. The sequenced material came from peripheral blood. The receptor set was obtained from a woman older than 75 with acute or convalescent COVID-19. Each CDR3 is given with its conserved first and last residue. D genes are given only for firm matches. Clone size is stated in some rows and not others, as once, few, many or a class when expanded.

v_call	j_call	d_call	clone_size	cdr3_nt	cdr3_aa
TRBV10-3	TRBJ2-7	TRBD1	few	TGTGCCATCAGTGACCGGGACAGGGTCTCCTACGAGCAGTACTTC	CAISDRDRVSYEQYF
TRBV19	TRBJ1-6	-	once	TGTGCCAGCGTCCCCGGGCAGGGGATTGGTAATTCACCCCTCCACTTT	CASVPGQGIGNSPLHF
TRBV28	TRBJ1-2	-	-	TGTGCCAGCAGGGATCAGGGAAACTATGGCTACACCTTC	CASRDQGNYGYTF
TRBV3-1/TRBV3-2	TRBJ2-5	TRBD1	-	TGTGCCAGCAGCCTGAGACAGGGGTATAGGGAGACCCAGTACTTC	CASSLRQGYRETQYF
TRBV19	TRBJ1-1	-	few	TGTGCCAGTAACCAGGGCGGGACGAACACTGAAGCTTTCTTT	CASNQGGTNTEAFF
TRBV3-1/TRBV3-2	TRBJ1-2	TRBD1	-	TGTGCCAGCAGCCGTAGACAGGGGGCGAATGGCTACACCTTC	CASSRRQGANGYTF
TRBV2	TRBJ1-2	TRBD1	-	TGTGCCAGCAGTCTGCGGACAGGGAAAGTCGGTGGCTACACCTTC	CASSLRTGKVGGYTF
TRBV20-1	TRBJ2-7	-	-	TGCAGTGCTAGTAGGCCCAGGGCTATCGAGCAGTACTTC	CSASRPRAIEQYF
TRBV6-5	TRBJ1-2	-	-	TGTGCCAGCTCTCATGTGTTCGCAGAATATGGCTACACCTTC	CASSHVFAEYGYTF
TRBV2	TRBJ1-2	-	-	TGTGCCAGCAGAGCCGACAATCCAGCTAACTATGGCTACACCTTC	CASRADNPANYGYTF
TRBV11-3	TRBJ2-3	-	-	TGTGCCAGCAGCTTGGGCGGGGGCATCACAGATACGCAGTATTTT	CASSLGGGITDTQYF
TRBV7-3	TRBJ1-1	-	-	TGTGCCAGCAGCCAAACGGTAGCGGCTGAAGCTTTCTTT	CASSQTVAAEAFF
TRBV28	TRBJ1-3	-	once	TGTGCCAGCAGTTCGACGGGATCAACTGGAAACACCATATATTTT	CASSSTGSTGNTIYF
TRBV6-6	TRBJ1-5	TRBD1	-	TGTGCCAGCAGTCGGGACAGGGGAGATCAGCCCCAGCATTTT	CASSRDRGDQPQHF
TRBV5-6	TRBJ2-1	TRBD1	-	TGTGCCAGCAGCTCGCCGGGACAGGAAACTTATGAGCAGTTCTTC	CASSSPGQETYEQFF
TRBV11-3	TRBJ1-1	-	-	TGTGCCAGCAGCTTAGGGACAGTGTCTGTTGAAGCTTTCTTT	CASSLGTVSVEAFF
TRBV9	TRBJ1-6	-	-	TGTGCCAGCAGCTCCCGGACAGCCGGCAATTCACCCCTCCACTTT	CASSSRTAGNSPLHF
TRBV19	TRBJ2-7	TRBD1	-	TGTGCCAGTAGTGGGACAGCAATCCCCTACGAGCAGTACTTC	CASSGTAIPYEQYF